This T cell receptor (beta chain) comes out of a study of cytomegalovirus exposure and HLA in healthy donors. General study points: Overall, roughly 170 TCR beta chains were annotated as cytomegalovirus-associated. Near-uniform donor sequencing depth was presumed by presence/absence analyses.

This CDR3 has 17 residues. The V segment lost 5 bases and the J segment 5 bases; nucleotides outside the gene matches: 14. The germline CDR1 and CDR2 sequences are SGHNT and YENEEA. To note about this clone: As yet, its antigen is unknown.

13 Jbeta primers and 60 Vbeta primers were used for the PCR. Assay: immunoSEQ multiplex PCR; the TCRdb copy retains only in-frame clones and omits some. Here the sample spans about 150,000 clones, approximately 73% being singletons. As for the donors, each was a healthy bone marrow donor. Sequences were obtained from PBMCs. This TCR came from a man aged 25 to 45 in good health and CMV-seropositive. The chain employs TRBV11-3 and TRBJ2-2, with 7 bases matching TRBD2. CDR3 amino acids: CASSPTVGGGWTGELFF. Written as DNA, the CDR3 is TGTGCCAGCAGCCCGACCGTGGGGGGGGGATGGACCGGGGAGCTGTTTTTT.